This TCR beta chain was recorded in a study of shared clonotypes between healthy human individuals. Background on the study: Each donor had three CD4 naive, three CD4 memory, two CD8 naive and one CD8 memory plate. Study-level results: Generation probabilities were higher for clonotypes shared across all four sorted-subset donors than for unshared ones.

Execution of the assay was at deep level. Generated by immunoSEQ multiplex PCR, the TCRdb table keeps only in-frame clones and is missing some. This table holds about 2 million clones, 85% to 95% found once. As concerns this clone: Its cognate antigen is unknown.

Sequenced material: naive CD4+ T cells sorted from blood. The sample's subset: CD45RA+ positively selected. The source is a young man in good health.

CDR3 in amino acids: CASSLLGPNQPQHF. The CDR3 nucleotides read TGTGCCAGCAGTTTATTAGGCCCCAATCAGCCCCAGCATTTT. The V gene is TRBV27, the J gene TRBJ1-5; no definite D call. With 1 base removed from V and 3 bases from J, the gap between germline ends came to 7 bases. The V gene's germline CDR1 is MNHEY and CDR2 SMNVEV (reference sequence). The CDR3 length is 14 residues.